Given below is one T cell receptor (beta chain) in context. Its antigen is not known. The sample is drawn from a study of radiotherapy plus CTLA-4 blockade in lung cancer. Findings and limits, study-wide: The best prediction of response reportedly came from early blood T cell clone dynamics, with interferon-beta.

The junction had 8 bases not matched to a gene; V was cut back by 7 bases and J by 3 bases. Germline assignment: CDR1 SQVTM and CDR2 ANQGSEA. The CDR3 consists of 15 residues. The method was immunoSEQ multiplex PCR; TCRdb's version includes in-frame clones alone and lacks a portion of them. The profile covers tens of thousands of clones, with roughly 86% appearing a single time and around 17% taken by the ten largest. The receptor's source is a human donor with non-small cell lung cancer that progressed on radiotherapy plus ipilimumab. This sample comprised peripheral blood, obtained from a patient treated with radiotherapy plus ipilimumab. The V gene is TRBV29-1, the J gene TRBJ2-7; 14 bases align to TRBD2. The CDR3 nucleotides are TGCAGCGCACGCAGACTAGCGGGAGGGAACTACGAGCAGTACTTC. This gives the protein CSARRLAGGNYEQYF.